In this sample, the clone carrying this T cell receptor (beta chain) turned up many times. The unsorted libraries originated from 2 million PBMCs that had been stored at -80 C. The source of the sample is a study of neurological immune-mediated disorders. The making of cDNA relied on 5'RACE with 10-nucleotide random UMIs. TCRdb re-analysed the 5' RACE reads in MiXCR, keeping a single row per CDR3 protein. This table holds around 44,000 distinct CDR3 sequences, over 2% found once. CDR1 and CDR2 (germline): SQVTM, ANQGSEA. This CDR3 spans 13 amino acids. The ends were cut back, 0 bases at V and 6 bases at J, with 9 bases in the middle.

This TCR was recovered from a man between 25 and 39 years old with multiple sclerosis. The material sequenced was PBMCs. V is TRBV29-1 and J is TRBJ2-1; D is perhaps TRBD1 (5 bases). The CDR3 DNA is TGCAGCGTTGAAGAGACAGTCGTCAATGAGCAGTTCTTC. Its protein product is CSVEETVVNEQFF.